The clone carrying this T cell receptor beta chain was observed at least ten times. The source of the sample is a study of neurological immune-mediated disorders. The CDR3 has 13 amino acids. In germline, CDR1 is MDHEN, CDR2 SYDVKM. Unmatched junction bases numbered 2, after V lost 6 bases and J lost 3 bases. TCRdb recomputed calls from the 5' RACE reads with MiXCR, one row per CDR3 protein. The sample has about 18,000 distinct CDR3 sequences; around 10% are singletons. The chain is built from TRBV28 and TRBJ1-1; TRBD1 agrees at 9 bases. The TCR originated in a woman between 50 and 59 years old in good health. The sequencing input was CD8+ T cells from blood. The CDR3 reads CASSWTGDTEAFF. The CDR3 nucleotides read TGTGCCAGCAGCTGGACAGGGGACACTGAAGCTTTCTTT.